The 20 T cell receptor beta chains listed next were all sequenced from one sample in a study of T cells in Graves' hyperthyroidism and ophthalmopathy. RNA transcripts provided the source from which TCR beta CDR3 regions were amplified. A first-round RT-PCR of the TCR CDR3 used the HTBI primer set. TCRdb fed the multiplex PCR reads into MiXCR, producing one record per CDR3 protein. This sample has some 530,000 distinct CDR3 sequences, with approximately 23% found just once. The specimen was blood. Source of these receptors: a woman aged 70 to 79 with Graves' ophthalmopathy.

At least ten counts were recorded for this clonotype. This rearrangement joins TRBV2 to TRBJ2-2, with unresolved D. The CDR3 has 14 amino acids. CDR1 SNHLY and CDR2 FYNNEI come from the germline V gene. V gave up 6 bases and J gave up 0 bases, with 8 bases separating them. The CDR3 sequence is CASRRPTNTGELFF. The DNA of the CDR3 is TGTGCCAGCAGGAGACCCACGAACACCGGGGAGCTGTTTTTT.

There are many counts of this clonotype. The chain employs TRBV18 and TRBJ2-7, with 7 bases fitting TRBD1. J was trimmed by 7 bases and V by 6 bases; bases with no gene match: 6. The CDR3 runs 12 residues. Germline assignment: CDR1 KGHSH and CDR2 LQKENI. The CDR3 coding sequence is TGTGCCAGCTCCCCCGACAGGGTTGAGCAGTACTTC. This gives the protein CASSPDRVEQYF.

V is TRBV12-3 or TRBV12-4 and J is TRBJ2-3; 15 nucleotides agree with TRBD2. Unmatched junction bases numbered 9, after V lost 5 bases and J lost 6 bases. This CDR3 contains 17 residues. The CDR3 loop reads CASSDRRTSGREDTQYF. CDR3 DNA: TGTGCCAGCAGTGACCGAAGGACTAGCGGGAGGGAGGATACGCAGTATTTT.

In its sample, this clonotype was seen many times. The V gene is TRBV2, the J gene TRBJ2-2; no firm D call. This CDR3 contains 13 residues. V gave up 6 bases and J gave up 7 bases, with 12 bases separating them. CDR1 is SNHLY, CDR2 FYNNEI, per germline. The CDR3 sequence: CASSGRSYGELFF. The CDR3 DNA is TGTGCCAGCAGCGGACGGAGCTACGGGGAGCTGTTTTTT.

V gene TRBV19 combines with J gene TRBJ2-1, with 11 bases matching TRBD2. This CDR3 contains 14 residues. From germline, CDR1 is LNHDA and CDR2 SQIVND (reference sequence). V was clipped by 6 bases and J by 9 bases; unmatched bases: 7. The CDR3 here is CASSPRLAGSEQFF. As DNA, the CDR3 is TGTGCCAGTAGCCCCCGACTAGCGGGATCTGAGCAGTTCTTC.

This clonotype showed up many times. Here the CDR3 reads CASSPITGFGTEAFF. In nucleotides, the CDR3 is TGTGCCAGCTCACCAATAACAGGGTTCGGCACTGAAGCTTTCTTT. This chain joins TRBV18 and TRBJ1-1; a possible D gene is TRBD1 (6 bases). The CDR3 has 15 residues. Trimming pared 2 bases from V and 4 bases from J, leaving 14 bases between. Germline CDR1 reads KGHSH; CDR2 reads LQKENI.

In its sample, this clonotype was seen a few times. V gene TRBV2 combines with J gene TRBJ2-7, with 8 bases aligning to TRBD1. With 4 bases clipped from V and 5 bases from J, the junction kept 7 bases outside the gene matches. The length of the CDR3 is 14 residues. Germline-derived CDR1 and CDR2 are SNHLY and FYNNEI. CDR3 DNA sequence: TGTGCCAGCAGTGGGCGGACAGGGAGGAACGAGCAGTACTTC. It specifies CASSGRTGRNEQYF. The variable domain in full, completed from reference TRBV2 and TRBJ2-7, reads EPEVTQTPSHQVTQMGQEVILRCVPISNHLYFYWYRQILGQKVEFLVSFYNNEISEKSEIFDDQFSVERPDGSNFTLKIRSTKLEDSAMYFCASSGRTGRNEQYFGPGTRLTVT.

This chain connects TRBV10-1 to TRBJ2-7, with 10 bases identical to TRBD2. The V segment lost 4 bases and the J segment 6 bases; nucleotides outside the gene matches: 9. CDR3 size: 15 residues. Germline V gives CDR1 WNHNN, CDR2 SYGVQD (reference sequence). CDR3 amino acids: CASSAHLAGEREQYF. Written as DNA, the CDR3 is TGCGCCAGCAGTGCCCATCTAGCGGGAGAGCGCGAGCAGTACTTC.

Ten or more counts support this clonotype. The chain joins TRBV11-2 to TRBJ1-1, with unresolved D. V lost 2 bases, J lost 6 bases, and 13 bases lay in between. The CDR3 covers 14 residues. Germline V gene data show CDR1 as SGHAT and CDR2 as FQNNGV. CDR3 region: CASSLSGGVAEAFF. The DNA for the CDR3 is TGTGCCAGCAGCTTAAGTGGTGGCGTCGCTGAAGCTTTCTTT.

The chain carries TRBV9 and TRBJ1-6; D ambiguous. This CDR3 region has 13 residues. Between the trimmed V and J ends, which lost 5 bases and 9 bases, there was a span of 12 bases. Germline values: CDR1 SGDLS, CDR2 YYNGEE. CDR3 protein: CASSSDVGSPLHF. DNA for the CDR3: TGTGCCAGCAGTTCCGACGTCGGTTCACCCCTCCACTTT.

A few counts support this clonotype. The rearrangement links TRBV6-1 to TRBJ2-1; TRBD2 matches at 9 bases. The CDR3 has 19 amino acids. Germline CDR1 and CDR2: MNHNS and SASEGT. V gave up 5 bases and J gave up 0 bases; unmatched junction bases: 14. CDR3 DNA sequence: TGTGCCAGCAGTAGCGCTAGAACTAGCGGGTCACCCTCCTACAATGAGCAGTTCTTC. It yields the protein CASSSARTSGSPSYNEQFF.

The chain has TRBV5-1 and TRBJ1-4, with a weak D call TRBD1 (5 bases). This CDR3 spans 14 amino acids. Germline lookup yields CDR1 SGHRS and CDR2 YFSETQ. V was trimmed by 0 bases and J by 5 bases, leaving 8 bases between them. In DNA, the CDR3 is TGCGCCAGCAGCTTGGGGGGCGCGAATGAAAAACTGTTTTTT. This gives the protein CASSLGGANEKLFF.

This clonotype has ten or more counts. J is TRBJ2-7 and V is TRBV20-1, with 8 bases fitting TRBD1. The junction had 11 bases not matched to a gene; V was cut back by 3 bases and J by 1 base. Germline-derived CDR1 and CDR2 are DFQATT and SNEGSKA (reference sequence). The CDR3 loop spans 16 amino acids. Here the CDR3 DNA reads TGCAGTGCTAGGGGTCCAGGGGGCGGCAGATCCTACGAGCAGTACTTC. This encodes CSARGPGGGRSYEQYF.

In its sample, this clonotype was seen a few times. The chain recombines TRBV19 with TRBJ2-4; 8 bases are a match to TRBD1. The CDR3 contains 12 residues. V lost 8 bases and J lost 9; bases outside the gene matches: 6. The germline V gene encodes CDR1 LNHDA and CDR2 SQIVND (reference sequence). CDR3 bases: TGTGCCAGTGCCACAGGGGGATTCATTCAGTACTTC. It yields the protein CASATGGFIQYF.

This clonotype was observed a handful of times. This chain uses TRBV7-3 with TRBJ2-3; TRBD2 is a possible D gene (6 bases). The germline CDR1 and CDR2 sequences are SGHTA and FQGTGA. The CDR3 is 16 residues long. V was pared by 5 bases and J by 6 bases, with 21 bases between. The CDR3 spells CASSLAGSQITDTQYF. The CDR3 region has the DNA TGTGCCAGCAGCCTCGCGGGGTCGCAGATCACGGATACGCAGTATTTT.

This clonotype was recorded only once. The chain combines TRBV7-2 with TRBJ2-1; D not resolved. Trimming removed 1 base from V and 7 bases from J, with 11 bases in between. The V gene's germline CDR1 is SGHTA and CDR2 FQGNSA. This CDR3 region has 14 residues. For the CDR3, the DNA is TGTGCCAGCAGCTTAGATCACGCGTCTAATGAGCAGTTCTTC. This codes for CASSLDHASNEQFF.

This clonotype was recorded many times. The chain uses TRBV3-1 and TRBJ1-2; D remains unclear. CDR1 and CDR2 (germline): LGHDT, YNNKEL (reference sequence). Trimming pared 2 bases from V and 8 bases from J, leaving 12 bases between. This CDR3 contains 13 residues. CDR3 sequence (DNA): TGTGCCAGCAGCCAAATAGGGCGTCGCGGCTACACCTTC. Translation gives CASSQIGRRGYTF.

In this sample, this clonotype turned up many times. This chain joins TRBV28 and TRBJ2-7, with 7 bases identical to TRBD1. Germline CDR1 reads MDHEN; CDR2 reads SYDVKM. Losses at the gene ends were 8 bases for V and 2 bases for J; bases not matched to a gene: 6. The CDR3 is made up of 13 amino acids. The CDR3 nucleotides read TGTGCCAGCCAGAGGGGACAGCCCTACGAGCAGTACTTC. This gives the protein CASQRGQPYEQYF. Full variable domain (remainder filled in from reference TRBV28 and TRBJ2-7): DVKVTQSSRYLVKRTGEKVFLECVQDMDHENMFWYRQDPGLGLRLIYFSYDVKMKEKGDIPEGYSVSREKKERFSLILESASTNQTSMYLCASQRGQPYEQYFGPGTRLTVT.

This clonotype was detected ten times or more. This chain links TRBV28 with TRBJ2-5, with D maybe TRBD2 (6 bases). Germline V gene data show CDR1 as MDHEN and CDR2 as SYDVKM. V shed 3 bases and J shed 4 bases, with 21 bases lying between them. The CDR3 totals 17 residues. In nucleotides, the CDR3 is TGTGCCAGCAGTTTGATCGGGACTGCTCGAGGGAGAGAGACCCAGTACTTC. Amino acids: CASSLIGTARGRETQYF.

This clonotype has a count of ten or more. The chain couples TRBV20-1 to TRBJ2-7, with TRBD2 identical over 11 bases. Germline trimming cut 5 bases from V and 4 bases from J; bases unmatched to any gene: 4. Germline-derived CDR1 and CDR2 are DFQATT and SNEGSKA (reference sequence). CDR3 size: 13 residues. Here the CDR3 reads CSAGSGRAYEQYF. The CDR3 DNA reads as TGCAGTGCTGGTAGCGGGAGGGCTTACGAGCAGTACTTC.